This T cell receptor (beta chain) was identified during a study of T-cell memory formation after mild COVID-19. Study outcomes and limitations: The appearance of some responding clones in pre-infection memory suggested that cross-reactive memory joined.

This clonotype was seen only a few times. Its antigen is not identified. With 1 base clipped from V and 2 bases from J, the junction kept 7 bases outside the gene matches. This CDR3 is built from 16 residues. Germline CDR1 and CDR2: SGHDN and FVKESK. Each CDR3 protein is one row after TCRdb ran MiXCR on the 5' RACE reads. The sample holds hundreds of thousands of distinct CDR3 sequences; approximately 29% are singletons and the top ten take 13%. V is TRBV14 and J is TRBJ2-5, with 7 bases aligning to TRBD1. The specimen sequenced was PBMCs or a T cell subset sorted from them (not recorded which). The sequence came from an adult woman who had mild COVID-19 (a few samples of this study predate the infection). Cell type and time point are not known. The CDR3 DNA reads TGTGCCAGCAGCCAAGGACGTGTCAGGGGGCAAGAGACCCAGTACTTC. Translated, it gives CASSQGRVRGQETQYF.